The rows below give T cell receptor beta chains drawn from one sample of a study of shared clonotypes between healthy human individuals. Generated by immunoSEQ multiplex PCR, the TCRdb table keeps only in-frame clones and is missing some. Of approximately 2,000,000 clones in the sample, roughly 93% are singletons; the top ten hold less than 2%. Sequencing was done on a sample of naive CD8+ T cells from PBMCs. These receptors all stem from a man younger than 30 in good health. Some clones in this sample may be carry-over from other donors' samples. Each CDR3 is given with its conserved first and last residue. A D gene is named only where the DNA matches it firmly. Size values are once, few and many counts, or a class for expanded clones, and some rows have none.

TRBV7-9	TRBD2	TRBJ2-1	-	TGTGCCAGCAGTTCGGGAGCGGGAGCCAATGAGCAGTTCTTC	CASSSGAGANEQFF
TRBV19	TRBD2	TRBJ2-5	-	TGTGCCAGTAGTATTCGCCTAGCGGGGTCCCAAGAGACCCAGTACTTC	CASSIRLAGSQETQYF
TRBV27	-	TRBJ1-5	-	TGTGCCAGCAGTTTGGTGGGTAGCAATCAGCCCCAGCATTTT	CASSLVGSNQPQHF
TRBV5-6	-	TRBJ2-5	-	TGTGCCAGCAGCATAGTATATGGGGAGGAGACCCAGTACTTC	CASSIVYGEETQYF
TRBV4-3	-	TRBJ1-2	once	TGCGCCAGCAGCAAGCGAAGGGTGAACTATGGCTACACCTTC	CASSKRRVNYGYTF
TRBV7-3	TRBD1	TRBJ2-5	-	TGTGCCAGCAGCGCGACAGGGGGCGGAGAGACCCAGTACTTC	CASSATGGGETQYF
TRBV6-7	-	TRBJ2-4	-	TGTGCCAGCAGTCTTCCGGGGGTAGCCAAAAACATTCAGTACTTC	CASSLPGVAKNIQYF
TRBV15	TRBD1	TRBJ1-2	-	TGTGCCACCAGGCCTACGACAGGGGCTAACTATGGCTACACCTTC	CATRPTTGANYGYTF
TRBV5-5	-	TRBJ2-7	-	TGTGCCAGCAGCCTTCAGCTCGGGATCTCCTACGAGCAGTACTTC	CASSLQLGISYEQYF
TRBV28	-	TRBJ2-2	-	TGTGCCAGCAGTTTCTCTGGGAAGGTAACCGGGGAGCTGTTTTTT	CASSFSGKVTGELFF
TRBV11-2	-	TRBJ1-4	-	TGTGCCAGCAGCTTGACACCCATTAGTGATGAAAAACTGTTTTTT	CASSLTPISDEKLFF
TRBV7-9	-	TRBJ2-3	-	TGTGCCAGCAGCCCCCATGACCAGGAGACAGATACGCAGTATTTT	CASSPHDQETDTQYF
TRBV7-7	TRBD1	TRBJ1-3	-	TGTGCCAGCAGCTTGGGGACAGGGATCGGAAACACCATATATTTT	CASSLGTGIGNTIYF
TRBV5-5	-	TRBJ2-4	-	TGTGCCAGCAGCTCACCTACTAGTAGTAACATTCAGTACTTC	CASSSPTSSNIQYF
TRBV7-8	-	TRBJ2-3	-	TGTGCCAGCAGCTCGCGGACAGCTAGCACAGATACGCAGTATTTT	CASSSRTASTDTQYF
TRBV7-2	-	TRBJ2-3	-	TGTGCCAGCAGCTTGGGCAGTAGCACAGATACGCAGTATTTT	CASSLGSSTDTQYF
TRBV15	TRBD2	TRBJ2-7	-	TGTGCCACCAGCAGCGGGACTAGCGTCGACGAGCAGTACTTC	CATSSGTSVDEQYF
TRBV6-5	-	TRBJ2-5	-	TGTGCCAGCAGCGCCGGGGGTCCAGAGACCCAGTACTTC	CASSAGGPETQYF
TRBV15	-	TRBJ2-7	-	TGTGCCACCAGCATATCTAGTGGAGCCGGTTACGAGCAGTACTTC	CATSISSGAGYEQYF
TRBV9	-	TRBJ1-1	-	TGTGCCAGCAGACCGAGGACTGAAGCTTTCTTT	CASRPRTEAFF
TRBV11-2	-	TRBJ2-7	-	TGTGCCAGCAGCTTATTCAGGACCCAAGACGAGCAGTACTTC	CASSLFRTQDEQYF
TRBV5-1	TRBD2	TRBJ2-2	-	TGCGCCAGCAGCTTGCCTCGACTAGCGGGAGCCGGGGAGCTGTTTTTT	CASSLPRLAGAGELFF
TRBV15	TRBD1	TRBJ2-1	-	TGTGCCACCGCGACAGGGATCAAGGGTGAGCAGTTCTTC	CATATGIKGEQFF
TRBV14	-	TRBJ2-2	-	TGTGCCAGCAGCCTCGGACAGTTCTTTGACACCGGGGAGCTGTTTTTT	CASSLGQFFDTGELFF
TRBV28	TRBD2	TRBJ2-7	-	TGTGCCAGCAGTTTACGGACTAGCGGGATCGAGCAGTACTTC	CASSLRTSGIEQYF
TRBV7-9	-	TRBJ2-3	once	TGTGCGACCGGACCGCAATCTAGCACAGATACGCAGTATTTT	CATGPQSSTDTQYF
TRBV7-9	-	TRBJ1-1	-	TGTGCCAGCAGCTCCCTCAAAGGCTCGAACACTGAAGCTTTCTTT	CASSSLKGSNTEAFF
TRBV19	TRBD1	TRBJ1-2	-	TGTGCCAGCACGGGACAGGGAGGGATGGTTTCGGGCTACACCTTC	CASTGQGGMVSGYTF
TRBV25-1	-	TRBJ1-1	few	TGTGCCAGCAGTGAGGGGGCGGTAACTGAAGCTTTCTTT	CASSEGAVTEAFF
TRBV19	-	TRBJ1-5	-	TGTGCCAGTCTCACCAACAGGGCGTCGGGGCAGCCCCAGCATTTT	CASLTNRASGQPQHF
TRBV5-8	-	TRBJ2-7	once	TGTGCCAGCAGCTTAGTAGGAATAGTAGGCTCCTACGAGCAGTACTTC	CASSLVGIVGSYEQYF
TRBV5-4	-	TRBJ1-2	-	TGTGCCAGCAGCGACGGACCGAAAGCTAACTATGGCTACACCTTC	CASSDGPKANYGYTF
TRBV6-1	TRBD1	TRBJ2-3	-	TGTGCCAGCAGTGAAGAGGAAACAGGGGGCCGATCTAGCACAGATACGCAGTATTTT	CASSEEETGGRSSTDTQYF
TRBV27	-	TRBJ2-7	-	TGTGCCAGCAGTTTGGGGCCAGGGGCCCCCTACGAGCAGTACTTC	CASSLGPGAPYEQYF
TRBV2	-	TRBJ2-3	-	TGTGCCAGCAGTGAGTCAGGCGGGACCACGGGCACAGATACGCAGTATTTT	CASSESGGTTGTDTQYF
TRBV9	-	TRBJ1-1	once	TGTGCCAGCAGCGCAGTACAGGGATCGCCGTGGGCTTTCTTT	CASSAVQGSPWAFF
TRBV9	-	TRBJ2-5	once	TGTGCCAGCAGCCTTACAGGCGTTCGAGAGACCCAGTACTTC	CASSLTGVRETQYF
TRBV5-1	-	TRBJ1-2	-	TGCGCCAGCAGCTCTCTGGCTGGCTACACCTTC	CASSSLAGYTF
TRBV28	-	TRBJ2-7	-	TGTGCCAGCAGTTTGTTGTCGGAACGCTACGAGCAGTACTTC	CASSLLSERYEQYF
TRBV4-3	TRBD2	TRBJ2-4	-	TGCGCCAGCAGCGCAGTACTAGCGGGAGGGCCGGTCAAAAACATTCAGTACTTC	CASSAVLAGGPVKNIQYF
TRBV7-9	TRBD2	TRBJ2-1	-	TGTGCCAGCAGCTGGATAGCGGGAGGGCCCCACAATGAGCAGTTCTTC	CASSWIAGGPHNEQFF
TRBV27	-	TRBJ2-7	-	TGTGCCAGCAGTTTATTTGGGGGTTTCGCCTACGAGCAGTACTTC	CASSLFGGFAYEQYF
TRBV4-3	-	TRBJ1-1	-	TGCGCCAGCACTCCTTACCGGACCCCGCTGGGGGTAGTTTTCTTT	CASTPYRTPLGVVFF
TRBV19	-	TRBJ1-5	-	TGTGCCAGTAGTATTTCCGGGGCCAGCAATCAGCCCCAGCATTTT	CASSISGASNQPQHF
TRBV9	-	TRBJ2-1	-	TGTGCCAGCCCCGGTACAGTTGTGGATGAGCAGTTCTTC	CASPGTVVDEQFF
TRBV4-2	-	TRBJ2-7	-	TGTGCCAGCAGCCAAGATCGACGGGAGCAGTACTTC	CASSQDRREQYF
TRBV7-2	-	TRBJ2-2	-	TGTGCCAGCAGCTTTCAGGACACCTACACCGGGGAGCTGTTTTTT	CASSFQDTYTGELFF
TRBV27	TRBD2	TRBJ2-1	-	TGTGCCAGCAGATTAGCGGGGACTCTAGATGAGCAGTTCTTC	CASRLAGTLDEQFF
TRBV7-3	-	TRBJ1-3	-	TGTGCCAGCACCGGGCTCAGGCCTGACTCTGGAAACACCATATATTTT	CASTGLRPDSGNTIYF